This T cell receptor (beta chain) was found in a study of blood T cell repertoires in COVID-19 (dated by TCRdb to the early 2020s). For context, the study as a whole: Collaborator samples came from the United States, Italy and Spain and covered acute and convalescent phases of COVID-19. The samples were drawn from the first 160 participants of the ongoing ImmuneRACE study and from 950 to 1,500 subjects provided by 6 global collaborators. A de-identified subject ID, COVID-19 status, age in years and sex were almost always included in the sample metadata. Deeply sampled blood TCRbeta repertoires from subjects exposed to, actively infected with, or recovered from COVID-19 were included in the dataset. Where available, HLA class I and class II types were obtained from metadata supplied by the sample provider rather than from assay-based typing. The prospective study material was composed of cDNA or gDNA derived from T cells, B-cell-depleted T cells, or PBMCs. The repertoires were made available in a free public database intended to serve as a resource for research on the immune response to SARS-CoV-2.

Collaborating institutions collected whole blood in K2EDTA tubes following their own protocols. For TCRbeta analysis, collaborators shipped samples as frozen whole blood, isolated PBMCs, or DNA extracted from either of those sample types. On this clone: The antigen this receptor binds is unknown. No much larger clone exists at a distance of one base, and base qualities are not known.

The CDR3 runs 15 residues from the cysteine to the phenylalanine. The CDR3 DNA has 45 bases and is translated from base 1. V was cut back by 3 bases and J by 2 bases, leaving a gap of 11 bases between them. According to the germline V gene, CDR1 reads KGHSH and CDR2 reads LQKENI. Findings and caveats that apply to the study as a whole: The quantity of clinical and demographic metadata differed by source and by participant and was supplied without curation.

TCRbeta CDR3 regions were amplified from genomic DNA by means of the immunoSEQ Assay, a bias-controlled multiplex PCR. The authors processed their data as follows. Within the assay, amplification of reference gene primers was used to estimate how many nucleated cells each sample contained. Sequence reads were collapsed and filtered to measure the absolute abundance of every unique TCRbeta CDR3 rearrangement. For each sample, productive Simpson clonality was calculated by taking the square root of Simpson's diversity index across productive rearrangements. In TCRdb, the immuneACCESS table is reduced to in-frame sequences with V and J assigned. These tables do not hold every clone; where another copy was compared, an unresolved V gene accounts for under half, and the others remain unexplained. V, J and clone size derive from that table, while D and trimming were established from the DNA sequence. The sample profile shows roughly 20,000 clones; about 83% of them were found once. The top ten constitute under 8.5% of the sample.

This TCR came from a human donor in a cohort sampled during active COVID-19. The chain is made from TRBV18 and TRBJ2-1; no confident D gene assignment can be made. The source material was peripheral blood. The CDR3 region has the sequence CASSPGRPTYNEQFF. The DNA sequence follows: TGTGCCAGCTCACCGGGCAGGCCTACCTACAATGAGCAGTTCTTC.